This TCR beta chain is from a study of a mutant IDH1 vaccine in newly diagnosed glioma. Assay: immunoSEQ multiplex PCR; the TCRdb copy retains only in-frame clones and omits some. The sample carries approximately 25,000 clones, approximately 80% recorded once. For this clone: Its specificity is not known.

V was trimmed by 2 bases and J by 0 bases, leaving 11 bases between them. Germline lookup yields CDR1 MNHEY and CDR2 SVGAGI. The CDR3 runs to 15 residues. Sample time point: week 5, during vaccination. Vaccination comprised doses that each held 300 ug of mutant IDH1 20-mer peptide, plus topical imiquimod. The material was PBMCs, obtained from a glioma patient whose treatment included an IDH1 peptide vaccine. J is TRBJ2-7 and V is TRBV6-5, with D possibly matching TRBD1 (6 bases). The TCR sequence derives from a man in his forties with glioma. CDR3 in amino acids: CASSYGGLGSYEQYF. The CDR3 bases are TGTGCCAGCAGTTACGGGGGCCTGGGCTCCTACGAGCAGTACTTC.